The 26 T cell receptor beta chains listed next were all sequenced from one sample in a study of beta chain features in type 1 diabetes (dated by TCRdb to 2017 to 2018). Receptor amplification or capture employed the immunoSEQ multiplex PCR assay. The entire amount of isolated RNA was reverse transcribed using the High Capacity cDNA Reverse Transcription Kit, so the sequenced TCRB transcripts were expressed ones. What TCRdb holds here is the immuneACCESS table cut down to in-frame rearrangements. Part of the clones is not present; checked against another copy, under half of the missing clones reflect an unresolved V gene, and the others are unexplained. Here the sample has 120,000 to 150,000 clones; roughly an eighth occur a single time. Clones ranked in the top ten supply approximately 1.3% of the sample. These receptors have no known antigen. Overall study results and their limits: A moderate but significant shortening of TCRB CDR3 length was observed in type 1 diabetes patients in all four CD4+ subsets.

Sequencing input: central memory CD4+ T cells from blood. Every receptor here comes from a man between 18 and 35 years old with type 1 diabetes.

The chain combines TRBV5-4 with TRBJ2-1; TRBD1 matches 9 bases. Unmatched junction bases numbered 7, after V lost 2 bases and J lost 7 bases. Looked up from germline, CDR1 is SGHNT and CDR2 is YYREEE (reference sequence). There are 15 residues in the CDR3. The chain's CDR3 is CASSFRDRVTNEQFF. The DNA of the CDR3 is TGTGCCAGCAGCTTCCGGGACAGGGTGACGAATGAGCAGTTCTTC.

The genes are TRBV7-2 and TRBJ2-3; D uncertain. V was clipped by 5 bases and J by 3 bases, with 9 bases between them. Germline loops: CDR1 SGHTA, CDR2 FQGNSA. The CDR3 is made up of 13 amino acids. CDR3 nucleotides: TGTGCCAGCAGCGCGCGAAAAACAGATACGCAGTATTTT. It translates to CASSARKTDTQYF.

The V and J genes are TRBV27 and TRBJ1-2, with a weak D call TRBD1 (5 bases). The V and J ends lost 9 bases and 4 bases respectively, with 15 bases between them. The CDR3 sequence is 13 residues long. Germline assignment: CDR1 MNHEY and CDR2 SMNVEV (reference sequence). CDR3 region: CASWTPSFYGYTF. CDR3 DNA sequence: TGTGCCAGTTGGACACCAAGTTTCTATGGCTACACCTTC.

This sequence joins TRBV30 and TRBJ1-2, with 9 bases that match TRBD1. Per germline, CDR1 GTSNPN and CDR2 SVGIG (reference sequence). This CDR3 contains 16 residues. V was pared by 4 bases and J by 2 bases, with 11 bases of the junction left unmatched. As DNA, the CDR3 is TGTGCCTGGATACGACAGGGGGAAGTTGGGAACTATGGCTACACCTTC. As protein: CAWIRQGEVGNYGYTF.

V gene TRBV18 combines with J gene TRBJ2-5; 7 bases map to TRBD1. Germline CDR1 KGHSH, CDR2 LQKENI. CDR3 length equals 13 residues. Trimming at V came to 4 bases and at J to 2 bases, leaving 1 base not matched to a gene. This CDR3 is CASSRDRQETQYF. The CDR3 DNA reads as TGTGCCAGCTCACGGGACAGACAAGAGACCCAGTACTTC. Drawing the rest from reference TRBV18 and TRBJ2-5, the complete variable domain is NAGVMQNPRHLVRRRGQEARLRCSPMKGHSHVYWYRQLPEEGLKFMVYLQKENIIDESGMPKERFSAEFPKEGPSILRIQQVVRGDSAAYFCASSRDRQETQYFGPGTRLLVL.

The chain recombines TRBV30 with TRBJ1-6; D possibly corresponds to TRBD1 (5 bases). The CDR3 consists of 14 residues. The germline CDR1 and CDR2 sequences are GTSNPN and SVGIG (reference sequence). V lost 2 bases to trimming and J lost 6 bases, with 11 bases between them. In DNA, the CDR3 is TGTGCCTGGAGTCATGGGACCGGTAATTCACCCCTCCACTTT. Its translation is CAWSHGTGNSPLHF.

A few counts support this clone. One end of the junction is discordant with germline, which a read error may explain. The chain couples TRBV5-1 to TRBJ1-4; no clear D. Germline CDR1 SGHRS, CDR2 YFSETQ. There are 15 residues in the CDR3. The chain's CDR3 is CSSSPSRAHNEKLFF. CDR3 bases: TGCTCCAGCAGCCCATCCCGGGCGCATAATGAAAAACTGTTTTTT. The whole variable domain, filled in from reference TRBV5-1 and TRBJ1-4, reads KAGVTQTPRYLIKTRGQQVTLSCSPISGHRSVSWYQQTPGQGLQFLFEYFSETQRNKGNFPGRFSGRQFSNSRSEMNVSTLELGDSALYLCSSSPSRAHNEKLFFGSGTQLSVL.

This clone showed up just a few times. CDR3 DNA: TGTGCCAGCAGCCAACAGACAGTGAGCACTGAAGCTTTCTTT. Residues: CASSQQTVSTEAFF. The chain carries TRBV14 and TRBJ1-1, with D perhaps matching TRBD1 (5 bases). Germline CDR1 is SGHDN and CDR2 is FVKESK. Trimming shortened V by 2 bases and J by 4 bases, and 11 bases separated the two germline ends. There are 14 residues in the CDR3. The whole variable domain, remainder taken from reference TRBV14 and TRBJ1-1, is EAGVTQFPSHSVIEKGQTVTLRCDPISGHDNLYWYRRVMGKEIKFLLHFVKESKQDESGMPNNRFLAERTGGTYSTLKVQPAELEDSGVYFCASSQQTVSTEAFFGQGTRLTVV.

The chain combines TRBV9 with TRBJ2-2; D perhaps matches TRBD1 (5 bases). The germline gives CDR1 SGDLS, CDR2 YYNGEE. V lost 5 bases to trimming and J lost 2 bases, with 16 bases between them. The CDR3 is 16 amino acids. The CDR3 DNA follows: TGTGCCAGCAGTGTATGGAGTCAGGGTAACACCGGGGAGCTGTTTTTT. Translation gives CASSVWSQGNTGELFF.

Turning to this clone: The junction does not match germline at one end; this may be a read error. CDR3: CASSLGLGNEQFF. In DNA, the CDR3 is TGTGCTAGCAGCTTAGGTCTCGGCAATGAGCAGTTCTTC. V gene TRBV7-6 combines with J gene TRBJ2-1; D not certain. The CDR3 is 13 residues long. Germline V CDR1 and CDR2: SGHVS, FNYEAQ. Combining the CDR3 with reference TRBV7-6 and TRBJ2-1 gives the whole variable domain GAGVSQSPRYKVTKRGQDVALRCDPISGHVSLYWYRQALGQGPEFLTYFNYEAQQDKSGLPNDRFSAERPEGSISTLTIQRTEQRDSAMYRCASSLGLGNEQFFGPGTRLTVL.

The V call is TRBV7-8, the J call TRBJ2-7; weak D call: TRBD2 (6 bases). Trimming took off 5 bases at V and 7 bases at J, with 21 bases between the two ends. There are 15 residues in the CDR3. Germline V gives CDR1 SGHVS, CDR2 FQNEAQ. This CDR3 reads CASSPSGTGRSEQYF. CDR3 coding DNA: TGTGCCAGCAGCCCCTCCGGGACTGGGAGATCGGAGCAGTACTTC.

V is TRBV30 and J is TRBJ1-5; D remains ambiguous. This CDR3 is built from 14 residues. The ends were cut back, 1 base at V and 4 bases at J, with 11 bases in the middle. CDR1 GTSNPN and CDR2 SVGIG come from the germline V gene (reference sequence). The CDR3 here is CAWSEPGQNQPQHF. CDR3 in DNA: TGTGCCTGGAGTGAACCGGGCCAAAATCAGCCCCAGCATTTT.

This clone was seen a few times. V usage is TRBV6-6 and J usage is TRBJ2-1; D is unresolved. Germline CDR1 MNHNY, CDR2 SVGAGI (reference sequence). The CDR3 is 12 residues long. V lost 2 bases and J 4 bases, leaving 3 bases between the germline ends. The CDR3 protein is CASSYVYNEQFF. The CDR3 coding sequence is TGTGCCAGCAGTTACGTTTACAATGAGCAGTTCTTC.

The table lists this clone with a few counts. The chain links TRBV14 to TRBJ2-5; 8 bases line up with TRBD1. This CDR3 region has 16 residues. V dropped 3 bases and J dropped 3; count of bases not matched to a gene: 9. The germline V gene encodes CDR1 SGHDN and CDR2 FVKESK. CDR3 sequence reads: CASSQPLRTGKETQYF. The DNA for the CDR3 is TGTGCCAGCAGCCAGCCCCTCAGGACAGGGAAAGAGACCCAGTACTTC.

This chain connects TRBV9 to TRBJ2-6; D gene unclear. The CDR3 spans 14 residues. The V gene's germline CDR1 is SGDLS and CDR2 YYNGEE. The germline V and J ends were trimmed by 6 bases and 1 base, with 8 bases remaining between them. In nucleotides, the CDR3 is TGTGCCAGCACCAAGGGATCTGGGGCCAACGTCCTGACTTTC. This translates into CASTKGSGANVLTF. The full variable domain, with the rest looked up from reference TRBV9 and TRBJ2-6, is DSGVTQTPKHLITATGQRVTLRCSPRSGDLSVYWYQQSLDQGLQFLIQYYNGEERAKGNILERFSAQQFPDLHSELNLSSLELGDSALYFCASTKGSGANVLTFGAGSRLTVL.

The chain carries TRBV5-5 and TRBJ2-7; 9 bases line up with TRBD2. V lost 2 bases to trimming and J lost 2 bases; unmatched junction nucleotides: 5. Germline CDR1 is SGHKS and CDR2 is YYEKEE (reference sequence). The CDR3 length is 15 residues. The CDR3 loop is CASSFMTSGPYEQYF. Here the CDR3 DNA reads TGTGCCAGCAGCTTTATGACTAGCGGACCCTACGAGCAGTACTTC. Full variable domain (missing parts from reference TRBV5-5 and TRBJ2-7): DAGVTQSPTHLIKTRGQQVTLRCSPISGHKSVSWYQQVLGQGPQFIFQYYEKEERGRGNFPDRFSARQFPNYSSELNVNALLLGDSALYLCASSFMTSGPYEQYFGPGTRLTVT.

This chain joins TRBV5-4 and TRBJ1-6, with TRBD1 identical over 8 bases. With 4 bases clipped from V and 8 bases from J, the junction kept 8 bases outside the gene matches. The CDR3 runs 15 residues. Per the germline V gene, CDR1 is SGHNT and CDR2 is YYREEE (reference sequence). This CDR3 reads CASSPGQGFYSPLHF. The CDR3 DNA is TGTGCCAGCAGCCCTGGACAGGGATTCTATTCACCCCTCCACTTT.

This chain joins TRBV2 and TRBJ1-5; the D gene is possibly TRBD1 (5 bases). Trimming pared 5 bases from V and 6 bases from J, leaving 8 bases between. CDR3 length equals 12 residues. The V gene's germline CDR1 is SNHLY and CDR2 FYNNEI. CDR3 residues: CASSRGAQPQHF. CDR3 DNA sequence: TGTGCCAGCAGTCGCGGGGCTCAGCCCCAGCATTTT.

This clone was detected only a few times. The gene calls are TRBV20-1 and TRBJ2-4; D call uncertain. This CDR3 region has 9 residues. CDR1 is DFQATT, CDR2 SNEGSKA, per germline (reference sequence). The CDR3 region has the DNA TGCAGGGGCTCCAACATTCAGTACTTC. It yields the protein CRGSNIQYF.

This clone occurred a few times. V usage is TRBV4-1 and J usage is TRBJ2-3; 9 positions match TRBD2. There are 17 residues in the CDR3. Germline V gene data show CDR1 as MGHRA and CDR2 as YSYEKL. After removal of 1 base from V and 1 base from J, the junction contained 6 bases not matched to a gene. CDR3 protein: CASSQGGTSIRTDTQYF. The CDR3 DNA reads TGCGCCAGCAGCCAAGGGGGGACTAGCATTCGCACAGATACGCAGTATTTT.

This clone was recorded at least ten times. The rearrangement uses TRBV14 and TRBJ1-4, with D perhaps TRBD1 (5 bases). Germline V gene data show CDR1 as SGHDN and CDR2 as FVKESK. The CDR3 covers 13 residues. The germline V and J ends were trimmed by 4 bases and 6 bases, with 9 bases remaining between them. The CDR3 bases are TGTGCCAGCAGCCGCGGGACCGATGAAAAACTGTTTTTT. Encoded protein: CASSRGTDEKLFF.

The chain combines TRBV6-1 with TRBJ1-6; D is perhaps TRBD1 (5 bases). Germline CDR1 MNHNS, CDR2 SASEGT. V was clipped by 5 bases and J by 11 bases, with 16 bases between them. CDR3 length: 14 amino acids. In nucleotides, the CDR3 is TGTGCCAGCAGTCCCGGTCCGAGGGGAACACCCCTCCACTTT. Translating gives CASSPGPRGTPLHF.

This clone was seen more than once but under ten times. J is TRBJ2-5 and V is TRBV5-1, with TRBD1 as a possible D gene (6 bases). V lost 6 bases to trimming and J lost 4 bases, with 16 bases between them. The CDR3 has 14 amino acids. CDR1 is SGHRS and CDR2 is YFSETQ in the germline V gene. Written as DNA, the CDR3 is TGCGCCAGCACCACACAGGGATTCGGAGAGACCCAGTACTTC. Translating gives CASTTQGFGETQYF.

This clone came up a few times. V and J are TRBV11-1 and TRBJ2-3, with no clear D. Germline assignment: CDR1 SGHAT and CDR2 FQDESV (reference sequence). The V gene lost 6 bases and the J gene lost 6 bases, with 13 bases spanning the gap. The CDR3 length is 13 residues. The CDR3 bases are TGTGCCAGCAGTGTACAATTATCGGATACGCAGTATTTT. Translating gives CASSVQLSDTQYF.

This clone was observed a few times. The same CDR3 can be traced to other DNA sequences in this sample. The chain joins TRBV18 to TRBJ1-1; possibly TRBD1 for D (5 bases). Germline V lookup: CDR1 KGHSH, CDR2 LQKENI. The CDR3 is made up of 15 amino acids. Deletions cut 3 bases from V and 4 bases from J, with 15 bases between. In DNA, the CDR3 is TGTGCCAGCTCACCCTTGGGGGGGGAAGGCACTGAAGCTTTCTTT. Translated, it gives CASSPLGGEGTEAFF.

This clone came up a few times. The chain joins TRBV13 to TRBJ2-1; D may match TRBD1 or TRBD2 (7 bases each). The CDR3 length is 18 residues. The germline CDR1 and CDR2 sequences are PRHDT and FYEKMQ (reference sequence). Trimming left V 4 bases short and J 5 bases short, with 24 bases between. In DNA, the CDR3 is TGTGCCAGCAGCTCGGGAGGCAGGGGGGCCCAACGTAACAATGAGCAGTTCTTC. Encoded protein: CASSSGGRGAQRNNEQFF.